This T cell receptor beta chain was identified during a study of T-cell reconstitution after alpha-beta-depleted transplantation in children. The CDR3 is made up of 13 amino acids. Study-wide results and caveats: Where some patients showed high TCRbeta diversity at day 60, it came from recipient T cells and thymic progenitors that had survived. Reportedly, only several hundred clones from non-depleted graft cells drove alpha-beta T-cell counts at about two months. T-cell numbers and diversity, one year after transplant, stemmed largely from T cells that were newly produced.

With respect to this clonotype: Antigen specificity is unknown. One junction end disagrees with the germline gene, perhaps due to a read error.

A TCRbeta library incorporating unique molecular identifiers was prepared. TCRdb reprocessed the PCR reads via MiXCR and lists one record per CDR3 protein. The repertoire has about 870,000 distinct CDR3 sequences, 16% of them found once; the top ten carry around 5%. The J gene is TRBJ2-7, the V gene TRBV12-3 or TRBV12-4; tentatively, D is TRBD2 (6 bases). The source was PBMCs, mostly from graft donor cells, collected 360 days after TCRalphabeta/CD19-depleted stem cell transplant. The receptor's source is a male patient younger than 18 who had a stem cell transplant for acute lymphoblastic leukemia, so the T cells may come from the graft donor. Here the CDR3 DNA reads TGTGCCAGCAGTCCCGGGCTGGACTACGAGCAGGACTTC. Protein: CASSPGLDYEQDF.